This T cell receptor (beta chain) came from a study of CD8+CD57+ T cells in acquired aplastic anemia. Study as a whole: Sorted CD4+ and CD8+ cells yielded DNA averaging around 3.2 ug.

Individuals selected for sequencing had exhibited CD8+CD57+ cell expansion on flow cytometry. Every patient had severe acquired aplastic anemia. Profiling that covered TCR beta VDJ and CDR3 relied on genomic DNA as its template. TCRdb analysed the reads with MiXCR anew, one entry per CDR3 protein. This table holds 150,000 to 200,000 distinct CDR3 sequences, around half found once. Germline V CDR1 and CDR2: DFQATT, SNEGSKA (reference sequence). This CDR3 is 18 amino acids long. The V segment lost 0 bases and the J segment 8 bases; nucleotides outside the gene matches: 14. This clonotype was seen ten or more times. Its antigen remains unknown. General observations from the study: It was found that roughly 31 CD8+ CDR3 sequences were shared between patients and controls. CD8+ Simpson's diversity did not differ significantly between patients and controls.

The chain joins TRBV20-1 to TRBJ1-6; 9 positions agree with TRBD1. The receptor's source is a human donor with aplastic anemia. Sequenced: sorted CD4+, CD8+, or CD8+CD57+ T cells (not recorded which) from PBMCs. The CDR3 coding sequence is TGCAGTGCTAGAGATCCGATTTCCACAGGGGGCGGGGATTCACCCCTCCACTTT. Translating it yields CSARDPISTGGGDSPLHF.